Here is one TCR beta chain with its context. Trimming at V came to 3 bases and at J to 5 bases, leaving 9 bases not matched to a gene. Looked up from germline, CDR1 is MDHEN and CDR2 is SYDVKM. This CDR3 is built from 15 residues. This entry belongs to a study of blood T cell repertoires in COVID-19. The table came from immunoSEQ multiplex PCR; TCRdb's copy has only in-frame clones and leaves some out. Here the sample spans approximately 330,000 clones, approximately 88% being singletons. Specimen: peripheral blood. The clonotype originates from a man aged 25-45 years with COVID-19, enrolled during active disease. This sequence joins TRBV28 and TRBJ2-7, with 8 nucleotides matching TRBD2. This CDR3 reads CASSLVGLARDEQYF. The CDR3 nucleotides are TGTGCCAGCAGTTTGGTAGGACTAGCTAGGGACGAGCAGTACTTC. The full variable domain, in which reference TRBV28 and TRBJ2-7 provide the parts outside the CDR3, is DVKVTQSSRYLVKRTGEKVFLECVQDMDHENMFWYRQDPGLGLRLIYFSYDVKMKEKGDIPEGYSVSREKKERFSLILESASTNQTSMYLCASSLVGLARDEQYFGPGTRLTVT.